This T cell receptor beta chain stems from a study of T cell responses to AZD1222 COVID-19 vaccine. The method was immunoSEQ multiplex PCR; TCRdb's version includes in-frame clones alone and lacks a portion of them. The table records about 110,000 clones, 88% of them present only once. V lost 5 bases to trimming and J lost 0 bases, with 14 bases between them. This CDR3 spans 16 amino acids. Germline loops: CDR1 SGHVS, CDR2 FNYEAQ. The study, taken as a whole, reports: Donors were chiefly white British, with a greater number of females, and clonal diversity was perhaps underestimated. At study baseline, merely six AZD1222 recipients were seropositive. Rises in breadth and depth of Spike-specific TCRs came after two AZD1222 doses.

About this clone itself: Its antigen is unknown.

Sample: peripheral blood, taken 28 days after the second AZD1222 dose. The sequence was obtained from an adult who received the AZD1222 COVID-19 vaccine. This chain connects TRBV7-6 to TRBJ1-3; maybe TRBD1 (5 bases). The CDR3: CASSPNQGDSGNTIYF. In DNA, the CDR3 is TGTGCCAGCAGCCCGAACCAGGGTGACTCTGGAAACACCATATATTTT.